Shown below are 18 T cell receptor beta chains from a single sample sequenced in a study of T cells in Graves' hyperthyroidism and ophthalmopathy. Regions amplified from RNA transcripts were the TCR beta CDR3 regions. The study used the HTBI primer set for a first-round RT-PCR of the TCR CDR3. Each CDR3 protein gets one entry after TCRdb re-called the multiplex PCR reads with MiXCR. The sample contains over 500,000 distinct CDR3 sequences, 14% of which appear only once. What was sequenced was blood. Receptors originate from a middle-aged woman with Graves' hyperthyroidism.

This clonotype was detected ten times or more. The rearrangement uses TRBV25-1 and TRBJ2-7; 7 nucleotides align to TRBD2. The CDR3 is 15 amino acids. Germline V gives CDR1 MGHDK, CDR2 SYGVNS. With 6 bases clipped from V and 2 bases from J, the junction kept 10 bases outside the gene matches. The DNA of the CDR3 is TGTGCCAGCAGCTCCGAATGGGAGGGAACCTACGAGCAGTACTTC. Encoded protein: CASSSEWEGTYEQYF.

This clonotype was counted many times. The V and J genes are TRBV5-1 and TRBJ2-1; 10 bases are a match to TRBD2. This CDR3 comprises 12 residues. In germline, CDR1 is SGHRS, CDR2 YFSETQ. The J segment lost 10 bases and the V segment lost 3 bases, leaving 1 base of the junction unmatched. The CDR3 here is CASSSLAGEQFF. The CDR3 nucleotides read TGCGCCAGCAGCTCACTAGCGGGAGAGCAGTTCTTC.

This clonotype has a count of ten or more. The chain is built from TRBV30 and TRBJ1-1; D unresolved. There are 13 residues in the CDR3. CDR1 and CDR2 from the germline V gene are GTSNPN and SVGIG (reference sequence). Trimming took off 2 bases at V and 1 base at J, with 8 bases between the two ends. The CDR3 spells CAWSSQANTEAFF. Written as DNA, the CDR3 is TGTGCCTGGAGTTCGCAGGCGAACACTGAAGCTTTCTTT. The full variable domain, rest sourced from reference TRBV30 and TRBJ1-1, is SQTIHQWPATLVQPVGSPLSLECTVEGTSNPNLYWYRQAAGRGLQLLFYSVGIGQISSEVPQNLSASRPQDRQFILSSKKLLLSDSGFYLCAWSSQANTEAFFGQGTRLTVV.

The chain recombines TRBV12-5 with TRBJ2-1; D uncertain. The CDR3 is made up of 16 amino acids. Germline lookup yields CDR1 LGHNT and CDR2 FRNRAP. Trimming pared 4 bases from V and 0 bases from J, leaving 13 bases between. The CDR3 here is CASGSLGLNSYNEQFF. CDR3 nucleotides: TGTGCTAGTGGTTCCCTAGGCCTCAACTCCTACAATGAGCAGTTCTTC.

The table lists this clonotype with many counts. CDR3 residues: CASSLVRQASSYNEQFF. As DNA, the CDR3 is TGTGCCAGCAGTTTAGTGCGACAGGCGAGCTCCTACAATGAGCAGTTCTTC. The V gene is TRBV12-3 or TRBV12-4, the J gene TRBJ2-1; D is perhaps TRBD1 (6 bases). The CDR3 sequence is 17 residues long. Trimming cost V 1 base and J 0 bases, with 13 bases left between them.

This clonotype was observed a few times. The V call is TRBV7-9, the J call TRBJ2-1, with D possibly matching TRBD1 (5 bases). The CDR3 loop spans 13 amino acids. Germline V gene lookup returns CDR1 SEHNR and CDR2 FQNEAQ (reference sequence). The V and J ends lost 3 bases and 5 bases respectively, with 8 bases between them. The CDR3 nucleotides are TGTGCCAGCAGCTTGTTAGGGGACAATGAGCAGTTCTTC. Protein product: CASSLLGDNEQFF.

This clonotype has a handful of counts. Here the CDR3 reads CSAGSASVSYEQYF. The DNA of the CDR3 is TGCAGTGCTGGCTCGGCTTCAGTCTCCTACGAGCAGTACTTC. This chain joins TRBV20-1 and TRBJ2-7; D is ambiguous. V lost 5 bases, J lost 0 bases, and 14 bases lay in between. This CDR3 contains 14 residues. Looked up from germline, CDR1 is DFQATT and CDR2 is SNEGSKA (reference sequence).

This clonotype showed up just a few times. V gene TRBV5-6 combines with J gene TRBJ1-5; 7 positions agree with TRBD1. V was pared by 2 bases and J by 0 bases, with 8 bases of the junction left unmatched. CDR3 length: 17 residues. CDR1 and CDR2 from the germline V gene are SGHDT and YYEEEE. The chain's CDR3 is CASSLGGGGYSNQPQHF. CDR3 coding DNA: TGTGCCAGCAGCTTAGGAGGGGGCGGATATAGCAATCAGCCCCAGCATTTT.

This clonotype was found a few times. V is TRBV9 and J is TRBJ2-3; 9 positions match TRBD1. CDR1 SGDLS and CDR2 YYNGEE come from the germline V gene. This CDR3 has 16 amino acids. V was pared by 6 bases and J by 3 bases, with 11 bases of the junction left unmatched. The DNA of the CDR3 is TGTGCCAGCAATTCTCCGGGACAGGGAAAGACAGATACGCAGTATTTT. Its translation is CASNSPGQGKTDTQYF. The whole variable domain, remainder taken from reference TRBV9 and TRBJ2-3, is DSGVTQTPKHLITATGQRVTLRCSPRSGDLSVYWYQQSLDQGLQFLIQYYNGEERAKGNILERFSAQQFPDLHSELNLSSLELGDSALYFCASNSPGQGKTDTQYFGPGTRLTVL.

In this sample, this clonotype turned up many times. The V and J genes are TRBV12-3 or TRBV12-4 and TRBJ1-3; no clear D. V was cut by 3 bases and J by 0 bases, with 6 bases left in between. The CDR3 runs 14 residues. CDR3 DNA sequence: TGTGCCAGCAGTTTGGCCCCCTCTGGAAACACCATATATTTT. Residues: CASSLAPSGNTIYF.

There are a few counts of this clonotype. CDR3 nucleotide sequence: TGCGCCAGCAGCCAAGGACACGGGACAAAACCCAATGAGCAGTTCTTC. This sequence encodes CASSQGHGTKPNEQFF. The rearrangement links TRBV4-1 to TRBJ2-1; tentative D call: TRBD1 (6 bases). Germline V gene lookup returns CDR1 MGHRA and CDR2 YSYEKL. V lost 1 base and J lost 6, with 16 bases in between. CDR3 length equals 16 residues.

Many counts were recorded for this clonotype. The CDR3 here is CASRAPGTGAYEQYF. The CDR3 DNA is TGTGCCAGCAGGGCCCCCGGGACTGGAGCCTACGAGCAGTACTTC. J is TRBJ2-7 and V is TRBV28, with D perhaps matching TRBD2 (6 bases). This CDR3 has 15 amino acids. Per germline, CDR1 MDHEN and CDR2 SYDVKM. The V end lost 6 bases, the J end lost 2 bases, and 17 bases lay between the germline ends.

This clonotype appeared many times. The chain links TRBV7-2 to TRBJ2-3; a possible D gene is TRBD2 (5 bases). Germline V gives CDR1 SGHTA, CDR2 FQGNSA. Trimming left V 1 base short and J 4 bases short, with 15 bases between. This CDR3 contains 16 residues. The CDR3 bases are TGTGCCAGCAGCTTAGTTGTGGTCACGGGATCAGATACGCAGTATTTT. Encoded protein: CASSLVVVTGSDTQYF.

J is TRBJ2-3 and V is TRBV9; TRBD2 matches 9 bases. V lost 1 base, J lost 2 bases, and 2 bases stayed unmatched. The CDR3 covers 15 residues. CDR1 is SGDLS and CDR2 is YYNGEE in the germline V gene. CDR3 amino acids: CASSVLAGFTDTQYF. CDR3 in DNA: TGTGCCAGCAGCGTACTAGCGGGATTCACAGATACGCAGTATTTT.

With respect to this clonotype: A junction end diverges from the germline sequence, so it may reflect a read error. For the CDR3, the DNA is TGTGCCAGCCCACCGCCCCTCACAGGGACTCTGTTCTTC. Protein: CASPPPLTGTLFF. V is TRBV18 and J is TRBJ2-1; D tentatively reads TRBD1 or TRBD2 (6 bases each). Germline V gene sequence: CDR1 KGHSH, CDR2 LQKENI. This CDR3 comprises 13 residues.

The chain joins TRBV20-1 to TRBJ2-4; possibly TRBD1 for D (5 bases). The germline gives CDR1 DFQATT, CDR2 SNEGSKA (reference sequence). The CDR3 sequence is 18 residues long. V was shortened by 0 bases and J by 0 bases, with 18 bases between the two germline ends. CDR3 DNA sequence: TGCAGTGCTAGAGATGGGCAGGGATTTCCCCGAGCCAAAAACATTCAGTACTTC. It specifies CSARDGQGFPRAKNIQYF.

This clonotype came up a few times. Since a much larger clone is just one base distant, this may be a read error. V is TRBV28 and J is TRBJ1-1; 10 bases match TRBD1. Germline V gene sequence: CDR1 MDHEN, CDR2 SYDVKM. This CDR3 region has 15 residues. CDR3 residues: CASSRQGARNTEALF. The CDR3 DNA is TGTGCCAGCAGCCGACAGGGGGCGAGGAACACTGAAGCTCTCTTT.

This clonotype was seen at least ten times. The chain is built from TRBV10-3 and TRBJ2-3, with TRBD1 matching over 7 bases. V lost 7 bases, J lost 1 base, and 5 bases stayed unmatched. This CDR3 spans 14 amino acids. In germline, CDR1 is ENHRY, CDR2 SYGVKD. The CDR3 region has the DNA TGTGCCATCATGTCAGGGGGAGGCACAGATACGCAGTATTTT. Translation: CAIMSGGGTDTQYF.